This TCR beta chain was documented in a study of CD8+CD57+ T cells in acquired aplastic anemia. The sequenced patients had an expansion of CD8+CD57+ cells seen by flow cytometry. Genomic DNA, the template, was used for profiling of the TCR beta VDJ and CDR3. Each CDR3 protein is one row after TCRdb ran MiXCR on the reads. This table holds around 120,000 distinct CDR3 sequences, almost 40% found once. The sequenced sample was sorted CD4+, CD8+, or CD8+CD57+ T cells (not recorded which) from PBMCs. This TCR was recovered from a human donor with aplastic anemia.

CDR3 bases: TGTGCCAGCAGTCCCTCCGACAGGGAGTCAGATACGCAGTATTTT. It codes for CASSPSDRESDTQYF. This chain links TRBV28 with TRBJ2-3, with 7 bases aligning to TRBD1. The CDR3 is 15 amino acids. CDR1 is MDHEN, CDR2 SYDVKM, per germline. The J segment lost 4 bases and the V segment lost 5 bases, leaving 9 bases of the junction unmatched.